This TCR beta chain is drawn from a study of cytomegalovirus exposure and HLA in healthy donors. Across the study: For the approximately 400 genotyped donors, more than 65% fell within the Caucasian-associated ancestry cluster. The study, taken as a whole, reports: Cytomegalovirus status, reportedly, was diagnosed with high specificity and sensitivity by the classifier. Sequencing artifact likely explains a cluster of highly shared sequence variants.

This CDR3 spans 15 amino acids. Germline V gives CDR1 ENHRY, CDR2 SYGVKD. The trim removed 4 bases at V and 10 bases at J, leaving 7 bases unmatched. To note about this clone: Its matching antigen is unknown.

PCR primers comprised 60 Vbeta and 13 Jbeta primers. The data were produced by immunoSEQ multiplex PCR, yet TCRdb's version contains in-frame clones alone and is incomplete. This sample's table has about 72,000 clones. The TCR comes from a middle-aged man in good health and CMV-seronegative. The rearrangement joins TRBV10-3 to TRBJ1-6; TRBD1 matches at 10 bases. What was sequenced was PBMCs. The CDR3 DNA is TGTGCCATCAGTGCTGGGGACAGGGGTTTCTCACCCCTCCACTTT. Its translation is CAISAGDRGFSPLHF.